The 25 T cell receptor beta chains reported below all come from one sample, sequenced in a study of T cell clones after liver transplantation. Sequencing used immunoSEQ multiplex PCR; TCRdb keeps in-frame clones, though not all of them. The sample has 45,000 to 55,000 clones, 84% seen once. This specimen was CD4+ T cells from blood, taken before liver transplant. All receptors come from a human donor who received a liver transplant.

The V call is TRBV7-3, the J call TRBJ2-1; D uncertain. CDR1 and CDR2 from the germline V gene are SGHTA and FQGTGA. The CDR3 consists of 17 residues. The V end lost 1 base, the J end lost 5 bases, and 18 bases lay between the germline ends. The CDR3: CASSLRTHELLHNEQFF. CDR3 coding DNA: TGTGCCAGCAGCTTAAGAACCCACGAGCTCCTACACAATGAGCAGTTCTTC.

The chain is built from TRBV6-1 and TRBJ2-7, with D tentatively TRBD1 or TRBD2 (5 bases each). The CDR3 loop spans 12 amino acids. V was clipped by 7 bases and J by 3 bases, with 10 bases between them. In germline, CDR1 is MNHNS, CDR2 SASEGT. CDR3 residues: CASIEGRYEQYF. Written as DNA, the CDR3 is TGTGCCAGCATAGAGGGACGCTACGAGCAGTACTTC.

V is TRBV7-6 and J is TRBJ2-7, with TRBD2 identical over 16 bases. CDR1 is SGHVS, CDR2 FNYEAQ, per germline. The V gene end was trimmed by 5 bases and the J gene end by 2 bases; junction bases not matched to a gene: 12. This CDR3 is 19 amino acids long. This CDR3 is CASSLAPGLAGGGTYEQYF. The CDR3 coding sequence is TGTGCCAGCAGCCTGGCGCCGGGACTAGCGGGAGGGGGAACCTACGAGCAGTACTTC. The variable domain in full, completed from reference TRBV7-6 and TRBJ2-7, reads GAGVSQSPRYKVTKRGQDVALRCDPISGHVSLYWYRQALGQGPEFLTYFNYEAQQDKSGLPNDRFSAERPEGSISTLTIQRTEQRDSAMYRCASSLAPGLAGGGTYEQYFGPGTRLTVT.

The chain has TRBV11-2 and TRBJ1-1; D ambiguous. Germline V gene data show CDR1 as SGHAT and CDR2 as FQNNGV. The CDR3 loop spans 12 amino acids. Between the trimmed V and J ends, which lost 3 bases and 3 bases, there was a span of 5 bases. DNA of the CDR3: TGTGCCAGCAGCTTGGGAGACACTGAAGCTTTCTTT. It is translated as CASSLGDTEAFF.

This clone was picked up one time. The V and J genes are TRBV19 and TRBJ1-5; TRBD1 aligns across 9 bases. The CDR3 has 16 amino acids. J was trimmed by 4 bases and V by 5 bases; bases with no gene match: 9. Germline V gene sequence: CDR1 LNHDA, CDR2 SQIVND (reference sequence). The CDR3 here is CASSYITGGFNQPQHF. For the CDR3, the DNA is TGTGCCAGTAGTTACATAACAGGGGGCTTTAATCAGCCCCAGCATTTT.

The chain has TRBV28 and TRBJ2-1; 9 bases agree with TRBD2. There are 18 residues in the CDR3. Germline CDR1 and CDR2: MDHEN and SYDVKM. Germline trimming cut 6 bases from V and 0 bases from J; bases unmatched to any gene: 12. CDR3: CASRGGVLAGHSYNEQFF. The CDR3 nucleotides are TGTGCCAGCAGGGGCGGGGTTCTAGCGGGACACTCCTACAATGAGCAGTTCTTC.

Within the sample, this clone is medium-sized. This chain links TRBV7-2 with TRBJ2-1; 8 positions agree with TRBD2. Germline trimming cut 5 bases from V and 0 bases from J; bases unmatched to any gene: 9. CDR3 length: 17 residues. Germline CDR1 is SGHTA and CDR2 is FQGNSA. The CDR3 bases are TGTGCCAGCAGCCCATTTAGCGGGGCGACCTCCTACAATGAGCAGTTCTTC. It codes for CASSPFSGATSYNEQFF.

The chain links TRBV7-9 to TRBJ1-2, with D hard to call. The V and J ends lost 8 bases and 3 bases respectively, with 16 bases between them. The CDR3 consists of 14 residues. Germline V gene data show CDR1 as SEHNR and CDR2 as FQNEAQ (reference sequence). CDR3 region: CASVPVGVDYGYTF. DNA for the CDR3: TGTGCCAGCGTGCCGGTCGGGGTAGACTATGGCTACACCTTC.

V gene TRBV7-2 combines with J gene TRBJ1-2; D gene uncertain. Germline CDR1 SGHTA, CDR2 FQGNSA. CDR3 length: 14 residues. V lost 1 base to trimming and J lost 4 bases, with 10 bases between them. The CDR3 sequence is CASSLGQDFYGYTF. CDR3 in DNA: TGTGCCAGCAGCTTAGGACAAGACTTCTATGGCTACACCTTC. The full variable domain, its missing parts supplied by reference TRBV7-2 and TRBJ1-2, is GAGVSQSPSNKVTEKGKDVELRCDPISGHTALYWYRQSLGQGLEFLIYFQGNSAPDKSGLPSDRFSAERTGGSVSTLTIQRTQQEDSAVYLCASSLGQDFYGYTFGSGTRLTVV.

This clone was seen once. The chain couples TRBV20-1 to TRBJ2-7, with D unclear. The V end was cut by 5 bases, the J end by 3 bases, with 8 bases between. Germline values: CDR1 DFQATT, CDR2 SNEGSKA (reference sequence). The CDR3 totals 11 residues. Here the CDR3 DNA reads TGCAGTGCTGCTAAGGACTACGAGCAGTACTTC. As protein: CSAAKDYEQYF.

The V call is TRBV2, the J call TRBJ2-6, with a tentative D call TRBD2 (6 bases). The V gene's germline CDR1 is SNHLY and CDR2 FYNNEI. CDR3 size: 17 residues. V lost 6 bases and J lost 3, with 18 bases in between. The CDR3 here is CASSNRQSGVGANVLTF. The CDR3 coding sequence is TGTGCCAGCAGCAACAGACAGTCGGGGGTTGGGGCCAACGTCCTGACTTTC.

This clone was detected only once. The CDR3 sequence is CAIRQVDYGYTF. As DNA, the CDR3 is TGTGCCATCCGACAGGTGGACTATGGCTACACCTTC. This chain connects TRBV2 to TRBJ1-2; possibly TRBD1 for D (6 bases). CDR1 SNHLY and CDR2 FYNNEI come from the germline V gene. The CDR3 loop spans 12 amino acids. V lost 10 bases and J 3 bases, leaving 12 bases between the germline ends. Combining the CDR3 with reference TRBV2 and TRBJ1-2 gives the whole variable domain EPEVTQTPSHQVTQMGQEVILRCVPISNHLYFYWYRQILGQKVEFLVSFYNNEISEKSEIFDDQFSVERPDGSNFTLKIRSTKLEDSAMYFCAIRQVDYGYTFGSGTRLTVV.

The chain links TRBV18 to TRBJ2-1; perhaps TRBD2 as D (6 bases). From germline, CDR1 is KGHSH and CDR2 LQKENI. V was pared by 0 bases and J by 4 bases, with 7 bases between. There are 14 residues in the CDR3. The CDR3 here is CASSPPAGYNEQFF. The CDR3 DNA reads TGTGCCAGCTCACCACCGGCGGGGTACAATGAGCAGTTCTTC.

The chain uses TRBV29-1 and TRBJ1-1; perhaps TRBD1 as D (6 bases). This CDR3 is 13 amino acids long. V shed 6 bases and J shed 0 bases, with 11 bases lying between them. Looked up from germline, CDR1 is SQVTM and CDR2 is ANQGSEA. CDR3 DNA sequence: TGCAGCGTCCGCAGGGGCTTGAACACTGAAGCTTTCTTT. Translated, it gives CSVRRGLNTEAFF.

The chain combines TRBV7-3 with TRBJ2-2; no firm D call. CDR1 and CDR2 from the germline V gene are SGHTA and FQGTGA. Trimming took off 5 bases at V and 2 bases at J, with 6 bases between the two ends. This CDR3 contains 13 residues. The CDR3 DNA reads TGTGCCAGCAGCGGGTCCAACACCGGGGAGCTGTTTTTT. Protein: CASSGSNTGELFF.

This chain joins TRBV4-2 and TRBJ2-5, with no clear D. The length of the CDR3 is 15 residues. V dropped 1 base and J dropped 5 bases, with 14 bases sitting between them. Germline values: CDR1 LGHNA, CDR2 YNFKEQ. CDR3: CASSQGGRSSETQYF. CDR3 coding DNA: TGTGCCAGCAGCCAAGGAGGACGGTCGTCCGAGACCCAGTACTTC.

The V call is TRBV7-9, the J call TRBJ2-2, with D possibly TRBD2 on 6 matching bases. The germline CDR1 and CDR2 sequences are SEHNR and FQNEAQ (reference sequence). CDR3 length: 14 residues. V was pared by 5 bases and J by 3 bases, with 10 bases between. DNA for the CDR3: TGTGCCAGCAGCGGGGGACTTTACACCGGGGAGCTGTTTTTT. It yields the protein CASSGGLYTGELFF.

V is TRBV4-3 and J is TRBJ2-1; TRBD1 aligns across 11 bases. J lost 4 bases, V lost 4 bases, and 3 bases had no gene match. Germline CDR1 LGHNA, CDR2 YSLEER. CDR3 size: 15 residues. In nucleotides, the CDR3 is TGCGCCAGCAGCCGGGACAGGGGGTCTTACAATGAGCAGTTCTTC. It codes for CASSRDRGSYNEQFF.

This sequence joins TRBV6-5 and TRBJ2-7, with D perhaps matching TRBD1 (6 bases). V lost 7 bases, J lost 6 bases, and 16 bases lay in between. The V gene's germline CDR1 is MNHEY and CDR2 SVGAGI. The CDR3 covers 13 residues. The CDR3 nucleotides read TGTGCCAGCACCCAGGGGTTGATCGGCGAGCAGTACTTC. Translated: CASTQGLIGEQYF.

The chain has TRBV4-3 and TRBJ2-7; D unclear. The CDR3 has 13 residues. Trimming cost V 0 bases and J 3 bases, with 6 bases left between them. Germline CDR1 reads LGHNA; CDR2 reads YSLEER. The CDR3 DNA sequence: TGCGCCAGCAGCCAAGATCTTAGCTACGAGCAGTACTTC. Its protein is CASSQDLSYEQYF.

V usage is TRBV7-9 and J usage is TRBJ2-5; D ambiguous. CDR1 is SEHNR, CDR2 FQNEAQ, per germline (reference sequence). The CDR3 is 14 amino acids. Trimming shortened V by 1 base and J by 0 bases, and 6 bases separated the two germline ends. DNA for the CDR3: TGTGCCAGCAGCTTAGACGGCGACCAAGAGACCCAGTACTTC. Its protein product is CASSLDGDQETQYF.

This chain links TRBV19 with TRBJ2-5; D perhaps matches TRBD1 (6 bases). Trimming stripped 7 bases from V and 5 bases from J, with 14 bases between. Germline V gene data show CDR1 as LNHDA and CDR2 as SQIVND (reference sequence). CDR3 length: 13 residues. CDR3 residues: CASMGRGGETQYF. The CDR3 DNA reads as TGTGCCAGTATGGGCAGGGGCGGGGAGACCCAGTACTTC.

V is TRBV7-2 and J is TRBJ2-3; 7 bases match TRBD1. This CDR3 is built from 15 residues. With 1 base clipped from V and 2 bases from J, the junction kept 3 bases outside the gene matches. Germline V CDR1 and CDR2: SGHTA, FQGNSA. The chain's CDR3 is CASSLGGGLTDTQYF. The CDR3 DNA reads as TGTGCCAGCAGCTTAGGAGGGGGCCTCACAGATACGCAGTATTTT.

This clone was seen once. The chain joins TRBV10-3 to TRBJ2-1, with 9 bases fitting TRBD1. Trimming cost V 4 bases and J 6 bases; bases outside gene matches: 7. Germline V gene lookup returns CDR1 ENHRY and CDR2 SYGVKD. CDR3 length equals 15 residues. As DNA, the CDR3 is TGTGCCATCAGTGGATCCGAGGACAGGGGCAATGAGCAGTTCTTC. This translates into CAISGSEDRGNEQFF.

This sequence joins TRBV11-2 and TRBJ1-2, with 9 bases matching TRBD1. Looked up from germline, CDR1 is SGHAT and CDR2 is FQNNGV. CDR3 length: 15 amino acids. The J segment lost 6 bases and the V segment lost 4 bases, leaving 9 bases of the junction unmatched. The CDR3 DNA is TGTGCCAGCAGCTCGACCCGGGACAGGGCAGATGGCTACACCTTC. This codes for CASSSTRDRADGYTF.